One and the same sample provided the 14 T cell receptor beta chains below, sequenced in a study of control samples from healthy donors and cancer patients. The protocol was immunoSEQ multiplex PCR, while the TCRdb copy is restricted to in-frame clones and leaves out a portion. Among around 110,000 clones listed, 88% were seen once. Input material: blood. All receptors derive from a woman in her 70s in good health.

J is TRBJ1-1 and V is TRBV12-3 or TRBV12-4, with D perhaps TRBD1 (6 bases). V was shortened by 7 bases and J by 2 bases, with 8 bases between the two germline ends. The CDR3 has 12 amino acids. DNA for the CDR3: TGTGCCAGCAACAGGGTAAACACTGAAGCTTTCTTT. Its protein product is CASNRVNTEAFF.

The chain recombines TRBV6-6 with TRBJ2-3, with TRBD1 matching over 10 bases. The CDR3 has 20 amino acids. V trimming: 6 bases; J trimming: 2 bases; junction bases outside the gene matches: 20. Germline V gene lookup returns CDR1 MNHNY and CDR2 SVGAGI (reference sequence). CDR3 nucleotides: TGTGCCAGCAGCCTGCCGACAGGGGGCTTGGCGGGGGGAAACACAGATACGCAGTATTTT. As protein: CASSLPTGGLAGGNTDTQYF.

The chain links TRBV19 to TRBJ2-6; unclear D gene. V gave up 11 bases and J gave up 6 bases, with 8 bases separating them. The length of the CDR3 is 11 residues. Per germline, CDR1 LNHDA and CDR2 SQIVND (reference sequence). CDR3 sequence: CASTEANVLTF. The CDR3 bases are TGTGCCTCCACTGAGGCCAACGTCCTGACTTTC.

This chain links TRBV2 with TRBJ1-2; D unresolved. The length of the CDR3 is 12 residues. V lost 3 bases to trimming and J lost 4 bases, with 6 bases between them. Germline lookup yields CDR1 SNHLY and CDR2 FYNNEI. The CDR3 bases are TGTGCCAGCAGTGATCTAGCCTATGGCTACACCTTC. Translated: CASSDLAYGYTF.

In regard to this clone: Mismatch with germline at one junction end may stem from a read error. The V and J genes are TRBV10-3 and TRBJ1-4; D uncertain. This CDR3 spans 13 amino acids. CDR1 and CDR2 (germline): ENHRY, SYGVKD. The CDR3 reads CAISDSTNEKLFF. CDR3 bases: TGTGCCATCAGTGACTCAACGAATGAAAAACTGTTTTTT.

This chain uses TRBV24-1 with TRBJ1-3; no clear D gene. Germline V gives CDR1 KGHDR, CDR2 SFDVKD. The CDR3 sequence is 14 residues long. The V end was cut by 2 bases, the J end by 0 bases, with 4 bases between. DNA of the CDR3: TGTGCCACCAGTGATTCGGGCTCTGGAAACACCATATATTTT. Its protein is CATSDSGSGNTIYF.

CDR3 loop: CASSRNNGRPEGSYNEQFF. The CDR3 nucleotides are TGTGCCAGCAGCCGAAACAACGGTCGGCCCGAGGGGTCCTACAATGAGCAGTTCTTC. This chain joins TRBV7-7 and TRBJ2-1; D may correspond to TRBD1 or TRBD2 (5 bases each). V shed 5 bases and J shed 1 base, with 24 bases lying between them. The length of the CDR3 is 19 residues. The germline CDR1 and CDR2 sequences are SSHAT and FNYEAQ (reference sequence).

This clone occurred a few times. The V and J genes are TRBV7-9 and TRBJ2-7; 8 bases match TRBD1. J lost 0 bases, V lost 5 bases, and 9 bases had no gene match. CDR1 and CDR2 (germline): SEHNR, FQNEAQ (reference sequence). The CDR3 contains 16 residues. The CDR3 loop is CASSPWDRSGSYEQYF. CDR3 in DNA: TGTGCCAGCAGCCCCTGGGACAGGTCCGGCTCCTACGAGCAGTACTTC.

The chain recombines TRBV3-1 (or the pseudogene TRBV3-2) with TRBJ2-5; 16 bases line up with TRBD2. CDR3 length: 15 residues. Germline CDR1 is LGHDT and CDR2 is YNNKEL (reference sequence). V shed 6 bases and J 2 bases; nucleotides not matched to a gene: 0. The CDR3 region is CASRGLAGGQETQYF. The CDR3 DNA sequence: TGTGCCAGCAGGGGACTAGCGGGGGGGCAAGAGACCCAGTACTTC.

The CDR3 DNA sequence: TGCGCCAGCAGCTTGAGCGGGAGCATCACAGATACGCAGTATTTT. It codes for CASSLSGSITDTQYF. V usage is TRBV5-1 and J usage is TRBJ2-3, with 8 positions matching TRBD2. The V and J ends lost 1 base and 2 bases, in that order; junction bases with no gene match: 3. This CDR3 is built from 15 residues. Germline values: CDR1 SGHRS, CDR2 YFSETQ.

The V and J genes are TRBV9 and TRBJ2-7; 8 positions match TRBD1. The germline CDR1 and CDR2 sequences are SGDLS and YYNGEE. With V trimmed by 7 bases and J by 1 base, 10 bases remained unmatched. This CDR3 has 15 amino acids. CDR3 DNA: TGTGCCAGCCTCTTGGGGACAGGCGGTTCCTACGAGCAGTACTTC. Encoded protein: CASLLGTGGSYEQYF.

The chain employs TRBV6-5 and TRBJ1-2, with unresolved D. Germline CDR1 MNHEY, CDR2 SVGAGI. V was cut by 7 bases and J by 6 bases, with 21 bases left in between. This CDR3 region has 15 residues. The CDR3 loop reads CASTLSTGQYNGYTF. The CDR3 coding sequence is TGTGCCAGCACACTTAGTACCGGGCAGTACAATGGCTACACCTTC.

The sample holds one count of this clone. This rearrangement joins TRBV5-1 to TRBJ2-7, with D possibly called TRBD1 or TRBD2 (5 bases each). In germline, CDR1 is SGHRS, CDR2 YFSETQ. This CDR3 is 14 amino acids long. Trimming pared 0 bases from V and 6 bases from J, leaving 13 bases between. The CDR3 region has the DNA TGCGCCAGCAGCTTGGCCGGGCAGGGAGCCGAGCAGTACTTC. Protein: CASSLAGQGAEQYF.

The chain couples TRBV5-4 to TRBJ2-3, with 8 bases matching TRBD2. The CDR3 sequence is 13 residues long. Looked up from germline, CDR1 is SGHNT and CDR2 is YYREEE (reference sequence). The V gene end was trimmed by 10 bases and the J gene end by 5 bases; junction bases not matched to a gene: 9. The CDR3 coding sequence is TGTGCCGTCCGGGGGGGCCCGGAAGATACGCAGTATTTT. It codes for CAVRGGPEDTQYF.